This entry is about one T cell receptor beta chain. The germline V gene encodes CDR1 MDHEN and CDR2 SYDVKM. The CDR3 contains 17 residues. V trimming: 5 bases; J trimming: 4 bases; junction bases outside the gene matches: 12. Repertoires were generated with immunoSEQ multiplex PCR, while TCRdb's copy carries only in-frame clones and drops some. The data show around 130,000 clones, 93% seen once. This sample stems from a study of OX40 agonist ivuxolimab in advanced cancers. The input for sequencing was CD4+ or CD8+ T cells sorted from blood, taken in a trial of the OX40 agonist ivuxolimab. This TCR was sampled from an adult with an advanced solid tumor such as melanoma, head and neck, liver or kidney cancer. The chain is built from TRBV28 and TRBJ1-3, with 9 nucleotides matching TRBD1. CDR3: CASSPSTGGLFGNTIYF. For the CDR3, the DNA is TGTGCCAGCAGTCCATCTACAGGGGGCCTTTTCGGAAACACCATATATTTT.